These 12 T cell receptor beta chains originate from one sample sequenced in a study of shared clonotypes between healthy human individuals. Clones were read by immunoSEQ multiplex PCR, and TCRdb kept only the in-frame ones, dropping some. The sample gives more than 2,000,000 clones, over 90% of which show up once; 0.39% is in the top ten. Sequencing used naive CD4+ T cells from PBMCs. Indicated subset: CD45RA+ positively selected. These receptors were obtained from a man aged 18-30 years in good health. Some clones in this sample may be carry-over from other donors' samples.

This chain uses TRBV5-4 with TRBJ1-3; 8 bases line up with TRBD1. J lost 2 bases, V lost 4 bases, and 14 bases had no gene match. This CDR3 has 18 residues. In germline, CDR1 is SGHNT, CDR2 YYREEE (reference sequence). This chain's CDR3 is CASSPNNPGGLTGNTIYF. DNA of the CDR3: TGTGCCAGCAGCCCTAATAACCCAGGGGGCTTAACTGGAAACACCATATATTTT.

The chain combines TRBV10-1 with TRBJ2-7; D gene unclear. CDR1 WNHNN and CDR2 SYGVQD come from the germline V gene (reference sequence). Trimming pared 1 base from V and 3 bases from J, leaving 7 bases between. CDR3 size: 13 residues. CDR3: CASSEFYIYEQYF. The CDR3 DNA reads as TGCGCCAGCAGTGAGTTTTACATCTACGAGCAGTACTTC.

J is TRBJ1-1 and V is TRBV4-2; no clear D. V was trimmed by 0 bases and J by 7 bases, leaving 15 bases between them. This CDR3 has 15 amino acids. Germline lookup yields CDR1 LGHNA and CDR2 YNFKEQ. CDR3 protein: CASSQDRTVRREAFF. Written as DNA, the CDR3 is TGTGCCAGCAGCCAAGACCGAACAGTAAGGCGTGAAGCTTTCTTT.

The V and J genes are TRBV11-2 and TRBJ2-5, with D tentatively TRBD1 (6 bases). The length of the CDR3 is 14 residues. Germline loops: CDR1 SGHAT, CDR2 FQNNGV. V was trimmed by 4 bases and J by 2 bases, leaving 11 bases between them. As DNA, the CDR3 is TGTGCCAGCAGCTCCAGGGGTTTACAAGAGACCCAGTACTTC. Protein sequence: CASSSRGLQETQYF.

V usage is TRBV5-1 and J usage is TRBJ1-2; 8 nucleotides match TRBD1. This CDR3 region has 15 residues. Germline V lookup: CDR1 SGHRS, CDR2 YFSETQ. V was pared by 4 bases and J by 3 bases, with 8 bases of the junction left unmatched. This CDR3 reads CASSRSTGADYGYTF. CDR3 in DNA: TGCGCCAGCAGCAGGTCGACAGGGGCTGACTATGGCTACACCTTC.

The rearrangement joins TRBV19 to TRBJ1-2; D not certain. The germline gives CDR1 LNHDA, CDR2 SQIVND (reference sequence). Trimming removed 9 bases at V and 2 bases at J, with 10 bases between. The CDR3 covers 12 residues. The CDR3 is CASQGRNYGYTF. CDR3 bases: TGTGCCAGCCAAGGACGGAACTATGGCTACACCTTC.

The V gene is TRBV28, the J gene TRBJ2-7; D may be TRBD1 or TRBD2 (5 bases each). The germline gives CDR1 MDHEN, CDR2 SYDVKM. Trimming took off 8 bases at V and 2 bases at J, with 13 bases between the two ends. The CDR3 totals 13 residues. In nucleotides, the CDR3 is TGTGCCAGCTGTATGGGGGAAACCTACGAGCAGTACTTC. It encodes CASCMGETYEQYF.

This clone was seen a few times. V is TRBV2 and J is TRBJ1-6; D unclear. This CDR3 is built from 15 residues. V was trimmed by 6 bases and J by 0 bases, leaving 9 bases between them. CDR1 is SNHLY and CDR2 is FYNNEI in the germline V gene. CDR3 protein: CASRSPGSYNSPLHF. The DNA of the CDR3 is TGTGCCAGCAGAAGCCCAGGCTCCTATAATTCACCCCTCCACTTT.

The chain links TRBV7-9 to TRBJ2-5; 7 bases are a match to TRBD2. The CDR3 spans 15 residues. Unmatched junction bases numbered 9, after V lost 7 bases and J lost 1 base. Germline values: CDR1 SEHNR, CDR2 FQNEAQ (reference sequence). CDR3 amino acids: CASTLWGGSQETQYF. CDR3 nucleotides: TGTGCCAGCACCCTCTGGGGCGGGAGCCAAGAGACCCAGTACTTC.

This CDR3 is CASSLWGLSSYNEQFF. The CDR3 DNA reads TGTGCCAGCAGCCTCTGGGGCCTTAGCTCCTACAATGAGCAGTTCTTC. This chain uses TRBV14 with TRBJ2-1, with D possibly matching TRBD1 (5 bases). The ends were cut back, 4 bases at V and 0 bases at J, with 13 bases in the middle. Germline CDR1 is SGHDN and CDR2 is FVKESK. The CDR3 extends over 16 amino acids.

The chain joins TRBV5-1 to TRBJ1-3; D possibly corresponds to TRBD1 (6 bases). The CDR3 spans 14 residues. Between the trimmed V and J ends, which lost 4 bases and 4 bases, there was a span of 12 bases. CDR1 is SGHRS, CDR2 YFSETQ, per germline. In nucleotides, the CDR3 is TGCGCCAGCAGCCCTGGACAGCCAGGAAACACCATATATTTT. It codes for CASSPGQPGNTIYF. The whole variable domain, filled in from reference TRBV5-1 and TRBJ1-3, reads KAGVTQTPRYLIKTRGQQVTLSCSPISGHRSVSWYQQTPGQGLQFLFEYFSETQRNKGNFPGRFSGRQFSNSRSEMNVSTLELGDSALYLCASSPGQPGNTIYFGEGSWLTVV.

The rearrangement joins TRBV18 to TRBJ1-5; D perhaps matches TRBD1 (6 bases). The CDR3 contains 15 residues. The V end lost 3 bases, the J end lost 2 bases, and 11 bases lay between the germline ends. Germline CDR1 and CDR2: KGHSH and LQKENI. The CDR3 here is CASSPTGTRNQPQHF. The CDR3 DNA sequence: TGTGCCAGCTCACCTACCGGGACACGCAATCAGCCCCAGCATTTT.